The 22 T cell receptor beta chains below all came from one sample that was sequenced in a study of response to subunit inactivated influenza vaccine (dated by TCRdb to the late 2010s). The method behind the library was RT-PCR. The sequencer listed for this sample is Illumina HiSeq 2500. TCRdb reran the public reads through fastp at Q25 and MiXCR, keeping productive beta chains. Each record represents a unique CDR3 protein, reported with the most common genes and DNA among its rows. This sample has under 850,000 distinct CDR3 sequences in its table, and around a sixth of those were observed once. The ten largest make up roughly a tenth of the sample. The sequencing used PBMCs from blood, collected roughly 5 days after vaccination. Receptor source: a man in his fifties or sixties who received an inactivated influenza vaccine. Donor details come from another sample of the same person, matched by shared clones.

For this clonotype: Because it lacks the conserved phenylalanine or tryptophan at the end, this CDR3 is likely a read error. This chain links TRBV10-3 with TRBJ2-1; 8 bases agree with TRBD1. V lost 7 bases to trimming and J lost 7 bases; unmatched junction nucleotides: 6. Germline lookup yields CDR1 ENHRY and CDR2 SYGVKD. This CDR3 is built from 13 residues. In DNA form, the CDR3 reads TGTGCCATCAATGACAGGGGAATGAATGAGCAGTTCCTC. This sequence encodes CAINDRGMNEQFL.

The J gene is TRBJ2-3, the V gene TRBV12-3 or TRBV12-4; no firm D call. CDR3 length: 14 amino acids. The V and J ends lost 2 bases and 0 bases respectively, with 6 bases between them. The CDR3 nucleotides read TGTGCCAGCAGTTTATGGACGAGCACAGATACGCAGTATTTT. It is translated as CASSLWTSTDTQYF.

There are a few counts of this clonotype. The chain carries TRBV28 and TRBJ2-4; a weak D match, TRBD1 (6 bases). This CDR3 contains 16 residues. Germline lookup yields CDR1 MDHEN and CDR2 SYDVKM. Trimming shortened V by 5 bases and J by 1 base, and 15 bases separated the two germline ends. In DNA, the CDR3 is TGTGCCAGCAGTAGACCTACAGGGAACGCCAAAAACATTCAGTACTTC. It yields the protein CASSRPTGNAKNIQYF.

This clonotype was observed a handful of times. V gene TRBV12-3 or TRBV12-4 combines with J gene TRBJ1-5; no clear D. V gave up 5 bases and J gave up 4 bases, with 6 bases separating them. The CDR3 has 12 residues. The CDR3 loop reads CASSHQNQPQHF. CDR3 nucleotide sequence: TGTGCCAGCAGTCACCAGAATCAGCCCCAGCATTTT.

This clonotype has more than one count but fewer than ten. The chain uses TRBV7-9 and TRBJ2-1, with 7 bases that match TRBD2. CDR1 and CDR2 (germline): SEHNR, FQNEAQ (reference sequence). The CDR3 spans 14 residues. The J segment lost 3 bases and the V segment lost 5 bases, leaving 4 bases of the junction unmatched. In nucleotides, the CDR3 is TGTGCCAGCAGCCCTAGCGGTCTCTACAATGAGCAGTTCTTC. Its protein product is CASSPSGLYNEQFF.

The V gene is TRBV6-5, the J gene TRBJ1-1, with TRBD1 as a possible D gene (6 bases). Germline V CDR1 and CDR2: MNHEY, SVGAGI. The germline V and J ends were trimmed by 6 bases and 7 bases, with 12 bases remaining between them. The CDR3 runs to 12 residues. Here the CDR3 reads CASSPRGIEAFF. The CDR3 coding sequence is TGTGCCAGCAGCCCGAGGGGGATTGAAGCTTTCTTT.

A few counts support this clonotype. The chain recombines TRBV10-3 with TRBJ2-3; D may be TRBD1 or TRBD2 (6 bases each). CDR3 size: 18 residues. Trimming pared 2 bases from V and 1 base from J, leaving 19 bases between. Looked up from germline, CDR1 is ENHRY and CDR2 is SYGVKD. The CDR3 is CAISEQWGALQGTDTQYF. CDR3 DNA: TGTGCCATCAGTGAGCAATGGGGGGCCTTACAGGGCACAGATACGCAGTATTTT.

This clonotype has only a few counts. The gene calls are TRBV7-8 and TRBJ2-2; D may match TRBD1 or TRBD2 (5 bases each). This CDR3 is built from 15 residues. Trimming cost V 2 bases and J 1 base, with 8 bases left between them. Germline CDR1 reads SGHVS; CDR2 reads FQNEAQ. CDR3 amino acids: CASSLMGRNTGELFF. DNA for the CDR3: TGTGCCAGCAGCTTAATGGGACGGAACACCGGGGAGCTGTTTTTT.

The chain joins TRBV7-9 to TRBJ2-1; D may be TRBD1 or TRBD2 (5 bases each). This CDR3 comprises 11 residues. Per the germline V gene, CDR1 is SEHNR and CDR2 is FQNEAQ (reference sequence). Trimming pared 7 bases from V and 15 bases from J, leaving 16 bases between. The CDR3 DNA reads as TGTGCCAGCACCCGGGGCTCCTCAGGGTTCTTC. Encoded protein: CASTRGSSGFF.

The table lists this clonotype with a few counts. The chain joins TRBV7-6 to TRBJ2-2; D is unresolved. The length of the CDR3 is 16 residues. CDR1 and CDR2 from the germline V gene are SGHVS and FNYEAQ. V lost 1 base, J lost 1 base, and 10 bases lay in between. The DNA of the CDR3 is TGTGCCAGCAGCTTAGGGGTTGGTCTGAACACCGGGGAGCTGTTTTTT. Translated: CASSLGVGLNTGELFF.

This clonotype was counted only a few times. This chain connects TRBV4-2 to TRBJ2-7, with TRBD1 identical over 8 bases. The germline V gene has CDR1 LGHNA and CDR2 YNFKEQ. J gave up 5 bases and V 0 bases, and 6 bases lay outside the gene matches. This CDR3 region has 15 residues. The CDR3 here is CASSQETSTGDEQYF. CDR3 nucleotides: TGTGCCAGCAGCCAAGAAACCTCGACAGGGGACGAGCAGTACTTC.

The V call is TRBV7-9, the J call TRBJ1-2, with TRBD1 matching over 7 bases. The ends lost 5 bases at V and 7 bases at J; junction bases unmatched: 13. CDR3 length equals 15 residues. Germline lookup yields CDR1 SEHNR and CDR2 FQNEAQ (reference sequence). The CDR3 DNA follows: TGTGCCAGCAGCCAGAATGACAGGGCTGGAGCTGGCTACACCTTC. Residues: CASSQNDRAGAGYTF.

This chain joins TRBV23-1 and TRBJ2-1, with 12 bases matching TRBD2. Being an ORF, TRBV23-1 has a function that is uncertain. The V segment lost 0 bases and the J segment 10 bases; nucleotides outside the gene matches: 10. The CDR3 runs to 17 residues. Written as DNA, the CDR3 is TGCGCCAGCAGTCAATCGATTGAGACTAGCGGGAGCGGGGAGCAGTTCTTC. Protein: CASSQSIETSGSGEQFF.

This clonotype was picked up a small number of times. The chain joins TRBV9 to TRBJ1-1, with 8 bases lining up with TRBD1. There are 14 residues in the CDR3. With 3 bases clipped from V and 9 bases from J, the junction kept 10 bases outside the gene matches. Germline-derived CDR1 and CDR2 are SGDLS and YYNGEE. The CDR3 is CASSDLSGGAKAFF. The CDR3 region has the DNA TGTGCCAGCAGCGACCTTTCAGGGGGCGCGAAAGCTTTCTTT. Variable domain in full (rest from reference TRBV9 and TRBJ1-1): DSGVTQTPKHLITATGQRVTLRCSPRSGDLSVYWYQQSLDQGLQFLIQYYNGEERAKGNILERFSAQQFPDLHSELNLSSLELGDSALYFCASSDLSGGAKAFFGQGTRLTVV.

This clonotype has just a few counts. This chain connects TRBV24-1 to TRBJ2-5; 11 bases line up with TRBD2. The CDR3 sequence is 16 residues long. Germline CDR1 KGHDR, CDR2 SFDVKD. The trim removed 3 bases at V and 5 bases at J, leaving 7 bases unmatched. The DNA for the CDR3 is TGTGCCACCAGTGATCCTCGACTAGCGGGGCAGGAGACCCAGTACTTC. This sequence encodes CATSDPRLAGQETQYF.

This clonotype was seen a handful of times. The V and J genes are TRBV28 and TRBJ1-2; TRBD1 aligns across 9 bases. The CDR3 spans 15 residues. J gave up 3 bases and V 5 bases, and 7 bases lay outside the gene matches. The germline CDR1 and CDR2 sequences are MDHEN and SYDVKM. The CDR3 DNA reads TGTGCCAGCAGTGCCGCCCGACAGGGGGACTATGGCTACACCTTC. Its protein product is CASSAARQGDYGYTF.

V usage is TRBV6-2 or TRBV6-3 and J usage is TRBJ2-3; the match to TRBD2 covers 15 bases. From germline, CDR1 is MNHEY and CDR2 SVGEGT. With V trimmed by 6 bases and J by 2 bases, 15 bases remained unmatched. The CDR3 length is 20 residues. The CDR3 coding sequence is TGTGCCAGCAGCATCCAGGGACTAGCGGGAGGTCCTTACTTCACAGATACGCAGTATTTT. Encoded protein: CASSIQGLAGGPYFTDTQYF.

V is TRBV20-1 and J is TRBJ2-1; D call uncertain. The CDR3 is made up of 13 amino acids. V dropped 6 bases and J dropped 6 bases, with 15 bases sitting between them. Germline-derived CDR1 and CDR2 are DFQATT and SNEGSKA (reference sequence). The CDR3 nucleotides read TGCAGTGCCCCACAAGGCCGGCTCAATGAGCAGTTCTTC. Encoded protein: CSAPQGRLNEQFF.

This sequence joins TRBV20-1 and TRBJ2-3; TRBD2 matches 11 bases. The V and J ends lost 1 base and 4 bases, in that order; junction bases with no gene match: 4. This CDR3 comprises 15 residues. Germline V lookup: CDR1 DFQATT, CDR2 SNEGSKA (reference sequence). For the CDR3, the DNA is TGCAGTGCTAGAGGACTAGCGGGGTTGTCAGATACGCAGTATTTT. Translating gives CSARGLAGLSDTQYF.

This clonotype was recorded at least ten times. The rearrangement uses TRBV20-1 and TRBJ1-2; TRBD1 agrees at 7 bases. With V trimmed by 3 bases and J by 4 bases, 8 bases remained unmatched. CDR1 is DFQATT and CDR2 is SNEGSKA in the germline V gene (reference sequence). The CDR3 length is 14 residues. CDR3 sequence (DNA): TGCAGTGCTAGCGACAAAAGGGGGCCCTATGGCTACACCTTC. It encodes CSASDKRGPYGYTF.

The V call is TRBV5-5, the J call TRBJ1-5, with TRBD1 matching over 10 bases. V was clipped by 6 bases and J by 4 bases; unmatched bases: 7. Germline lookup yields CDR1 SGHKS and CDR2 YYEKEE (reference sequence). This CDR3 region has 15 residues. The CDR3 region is CASNLGQGGNQPQHF. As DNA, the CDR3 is TGTGCCAGCAACCTAGGACAGGGGGGGAATCAGCCCCAGCATTTT.

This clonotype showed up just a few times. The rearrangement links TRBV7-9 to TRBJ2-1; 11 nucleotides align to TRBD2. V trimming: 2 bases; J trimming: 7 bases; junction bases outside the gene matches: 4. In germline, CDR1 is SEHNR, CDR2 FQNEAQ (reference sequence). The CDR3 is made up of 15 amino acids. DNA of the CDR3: TGTGCCAGCAGCTTAACTCGGACTAGCGGGAATGAGCAGTTCTTC. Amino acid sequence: CASSLTRTSGNEQFF.